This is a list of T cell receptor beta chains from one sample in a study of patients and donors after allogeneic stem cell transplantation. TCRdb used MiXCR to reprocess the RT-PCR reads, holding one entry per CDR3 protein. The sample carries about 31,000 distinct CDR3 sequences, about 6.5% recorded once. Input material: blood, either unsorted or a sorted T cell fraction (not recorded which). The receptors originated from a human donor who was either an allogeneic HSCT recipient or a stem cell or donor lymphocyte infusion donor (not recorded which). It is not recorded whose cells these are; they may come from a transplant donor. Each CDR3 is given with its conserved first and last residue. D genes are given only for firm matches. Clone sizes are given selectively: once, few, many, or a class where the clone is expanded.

cdr3_nt: TGCGCCAGCAGCTTGTTGGGGACAGGGAAGTATGATACGCAGTATTTT; cdr3_aa: CASSLLGTGKYDTQYF; v_call: TRBV5-1; d_call: TRBD1; j_call: TRBJ2-3; clone_size: many
cdr3_nt: TGTGCCAGCAGGGCAGGGAGTGAGCAGTTCTTC; cdr3_aa: CASRAGSEQFF; v_call: TRBV6-5; d_call: NA; j_call: TRBJ2-1; clone_size: NA
cdr3_nt: TGTGCCAGCAGTTTGGGACGGCTTACCTACAATGAGCAGTTCTTC; cdr3_aa: CASSLGRLTYNEQFF; v_call: TRBV12-3/TRBV12-4; d_call: NA; j_call: TRBJ2-1; clone_size: many
cdr3_nt: TGTGCCAGCAGCTTAAGCCCGACTAAGAACACTGAAGCTTTCTTT; cdr3_aa: CASSLSPTKNTEAFF; v_call: TRBV7-3; d_call: NA; j_call: TRBJ1-1; clone_size: NA
cdr3_nt: TGTGCCAGCAGTTTCCCCGATCAGCCCCAGCATTTT; cdr3_aa: CASSFPDQPQHF; v_call: TRBV12-3/TRBV12-4; d_call: NA; j_call: TRBJ1-5; clone_size: many
cdr3_nt: TGTGCCAGCAGCCTCCGCTGGACAGAGAACACTGAAGCTTTCTTT; cdr3_aa: CASSLRWTENTEAFF; v_call: TRBV11-2; d_call: NA; j_call: TRBJ1-1; clone_size: many
cdr3_nt: TGTGCCAGCAGTTTGGGGGGAGGTTCATCCTACGAGCAGTACTTC; cdr3_aa: CASSLGGGSSYEQYF; v_call: TRBV12-3/TRBV12-4; d_call: NA; j_call: TRBJ2-7; clone_size: many
cdr3_nt: TGTGCCAGCACCCTGTCGACTAGCGGGACCACCGGGGAGCTGTTTTTT; cdr3_aa: CASTLSTSGTTGELFF; v_call: TRBV12-3/TRBV12-4; d_call: TRBD2; j_call: TRBJ2-2; clone_size: many
cdr3_nt: TGTGCCAGCAGCCTCCCGGGCCTTCTCTCTGGAAACACCATATATTTT; cdr3_aa: CASSLPGLLSGNTIYF; v_call: TRBV3-1; d_call: NA; j_call: TRBJ1-3; clone_size: many
cdr3_nt: TGTGCCAGTAGTATACCGGGACAGGGACCTCAAGCTTTCTTT; cdr3_aa: CASSIPGQGPQAFF; v_call: TRBV19; d_call: TRBD1; j_call: TRBJ1-1; clone_size: NA
cdr3_nt: TGTGCCAGCAGTTCCCGGACAGGGGAGCAGTTCTTC; cdr3_aa: CASSSRTGEQFF; v_call: TRBV28; d_call: TRBD1; j_call: TRBJ2-1; clone_size: many
cdr3_nt: TGTGCCAGCAGCCAAACTAGCGGTTTACAAGAGACCCAGTACTTC; cdr3_aa: CASSQTSGLQETQYF; v_call: TRBV7-3; d_call: TRBD2; j_call: TRBJ2-5; clone_size: many
cdr3_nt: TGCAGTGCTAGAGCACCTGGACGCAGCACAGATACGCAGTATTTT; cdr3_aa: CSARAPGRSTDTQYF; v_call: TRBV20-1; d_call: NA; j_call: TRBJ2-3; clone_size: many
cdr3_nt: TGTGCCAGCAGCCCAGGTGGGGGTTCCACTGAAGCTTTCTTT; cdr3_aa: CASSPGGGSTEAFF; v_call: TRBV28; d_call: NA; j_call: TRBJ1-1; clone_size: many
cdr3_nt: TGTGCCAGCAGCTTAGTACAGGGGTGGAACAATGAGCAGTTCTTC; cdr3_aa: CASSLVQGWNNEQFF; v_call: TRBV7-2; d_call: TRBD1; j_call: TRBJ2-1; clone_size: many
cdr3_nt: TGCAGTGCTAGAGGTTCCCGGATCCCCACGAACCATTATAGCTCCTACAATGAGCAGTTCTTC; cdr3_aa: CSARGSRIPTNHYSSYNEQFF; v_call: TRBV20-1; d_call: NA; j_call: TRBJ2-1; clone_size: NA
cdr3_nt: TGCAGTGCTTGGACAGTTTACCCTTACAATGAGCAGTTCTTC; cdr3_aa: CSAWTVYPYNEQFF; v_call: TRBV20-1; d_call: NA; j_call: TRBJ2-1; clone_size: many
cdr3_nt: TGTGCCAGCAGCTTAGCGGGGGCTGGGGCTTTCTTT; cdr3_aa: CASSLAGAGAFF; v_call: TRBV7-2; d_call: NA; j_call: TRBJ1-1; clone_size: many
cdr3_nt: TGTGCCAGCTCATTCGGCTCCCCGGGGGCCGGCTATGGCTACACCTTC; cdr3_aa: CASSFGSPGAGYGYTF; v_call: TRBV18; d_call: NA; j_call: TRBJ1-2; clone_size: many
cdr3_nt: TGTGCCACCAGTGATTTGCAGGGGAGCGGGAGGGGGTATGAGCAGTTCTTC; cdr3_aa: CATSDLQGSGRGYEQFF; v_call: TRBV24-1; d_call: TRBD2; j_call: TRBJ2-1; clone_size: NA
cdr3_nt: TGCAGTGCTAGGACAGGGCAGGGTGGCTACACCTTC; cdr3_aa: CSARTGQGGYTF; v_call: TRBV20-1; d_call: TRBD1; j_call: TRBJ1-2; clone_size: many
cdr3_nt: TGTGCCAGCAGCTCACGCTGGGAGTACACAGATACGCAGTATTTT; cdr3_aa: CASSSRWEYTDTQYF; v_call: TRBV11-2; d_call: NA; j_call: TRBJ2-3; clone_size: many
cdr3_nt: TGTGCCAGCAGTCCCAGGGGGCGCAGAGAGACCCAGTACTTC; cdr3_aa: CASSPRGRRETQYF; v_call: TRBV28; d_call: TRBD1; j_call: TRBJ2-5; clone_size: NA
cdr3_nt: TGTGCCATCAGGGGACAGGTCTCTGGAAACACCATATATTTT; cdr3_aa: CAIRGQVSGNTIYF; v_call: TRBV10-3; d_call: TRBD1; j_call: TRBJ1-3; clone_size: many
cdr3_nt: TGTGCCAGCAGCACCCTCCTAGCGGGAGGGCTTGGAGAGACCCAGTACTTC; cdr3_aa: CASSTLLAGGLGETQYF; v_call: TRBV13; d_call: TRBD2; j_call: TRBJ2-5; clone_size: once
cdr3_nt: TGTGCCAGCAGCTTACTCGGGCTAAACACAGATACGCAGTATTTT; cdr3_aa: CASSLLGLNTDTQYF; v_call: TRBV7-3; d_call: NA; j_call: TRBJ2-3; clone_size: many
cdr3_nt: TGTGCCAGCAGCTTAACGTTGACTAGCGGGGTCAATGAGCAGTTCTTC; cdr3_aa: CASSLTLTSGVNEQFF; v_call: TRBV7-3; d_call: TRBD2; j_call: TRBJ2-1; clone_size: large
cdr3_nt: TGCAGTGCTACAGCCGGACTAGCGGACGTACGTCAGTACTTC; cdr3_aa: CSATAGLADVRQYF; v_call: TRBV20-1; d_call: TRBD2; j_call: TRBJ2-7; clone_size: NA
cdr3_nt: TGTGCCAGCAGCTTAGGTGACAGCCGAAACACCATATATTTT; cdr3_aa: CASSLGDSRNTIYF; v_call: TRBV7-2; d_call: NA; j_call: TRBJ1-3; clone_size: many
cdr3_nt: TGTGCCAGCAGCTTAACGACGGCGGGGAATGAGCAGTTCTTC; cdr3_aa: CASSLTTAGNEQFF; v_call: TRBV7-9; d_call: NA; j_call: TRBJ2-1; clone_size: many
cdr3_nt: TGTGCCAGCAGCGACTCATTCGGTCGCAACGAGCAGTACTTC; cdr3_aa: CASSDSFGRNEQYF; v_call: TRBV4-2; d_call: NA; j_call: TRBJ2-7; clone_size: few
cdr3_nt: TGCGCCAGCAGCCAAGATCATAGCCTGACAGGGGGGGAAACTTTCTTT; cdr3_aa: CASSQDHSLTGGETFF; v_call: TRBV4-3; d_call: TRBD1; j_call: TRBJ1-1; clone_size: NA
cdr3_nt: TGTGCCAGCAGCCCAATAGCGGGACTGATCAATGAGCAGTTCTTC; cdr3_aa: CASSPIAGLINEQFF; v_call: TRBV11-3; d_call: TRBD2; j_call: TRBJ2-1; clone_size: NA
cdr3_nt: TGCAGTGCTAGATCTTTGGAACAGCGGGAGGGCCGGGGTTACGGGGAGCTGTTTTTT; cdr3_aa: CSARSLEQREGRGYGELFF; v_call: TRBV20-1; d_call: TRBD2; j_call: TRBJ2-2; clone_size: NA
cdr3_nt: TGCGCCAGCAGCCAAAAGCCCCCGGGACAGGGCTCCTACGAGCAGTACTTC; cdr3_aa: CASSQKPPGQGSYEQYF; v_call: TRBV4-1; d_call: TRBD1; j_call: TRBJ2-7; clone_size: NA
cdr3_nt: TGTGCCAGCAGCTTCACAACAGACTATGGCTACACCTTC; cdr3_aa: CASSFTTDYGYTF; v_call: TRBV7-9; d_call: NA; j_call: TRBJ1-2; clone_size: NA
cdr3_nt: TGCGCCAGCAGCTTGCCACTAAAGAACACTGAAGCTTTCTTT; cdr3_aa: CASSLPLKNTEAFF; v_call: TRBV5-1; d_call: NA; j_call: TRBJ1-1; clone_size: medium-sized
cdr3_nt: TGTGCCAGCAGCTTAGCGAGCAGGGGGCAGAGTGAGACCCAGTACTTC; cdr3_aa: CASSLASRGQSETQYF; v_call: TRBV7-8; d_call: TRBD1; j_call: TRBJ2-5; clone_size: few
cdr3_nt: TGTGCCAGCAGTTTACCCCGACTAGCGGGAAGGGGAGAGACCCAGTACTTC; cdr3_aa: CASSLPRLAGRGETQYF; v_call: TRBV28; d_call: TRBD2; j_call: TRBJ2-5; clone_size: few
cdr3_nt: TGTGCCAGCAGCGTACGACTAGCGCTAGACTCTGGGGCCAACGTCCTGACTTTC; cdr3_aa: CASSVRLALDSGANVLTF; v_call: TRBV7-2; d_call: TRBD2; j_call: TRBJ2-6; clone_size: few
cdr3_nt: TGTGCCAGCAGCCAAGCCCAGGGAATGGTTGAGACCCAGTACTTC; cdr3_aa: CASSQAQGMVETQYF; v_call: TRBV3-1; d_call: NA; j_call: TRBJ2-5; clone_size: NA
cdr3_nt: TGTGCCATCAGTGAAACGGGATCTAAAACCGGTGAGCAGTTCTTC; cdr3_aa: CAISETGSKTGEQFF; v_call: TRBV10-3; d_call: NA; j_call: TRBJ2-1; clone_size: many
cdr3_nt: TGTGCCTGGAGTGAGGCCCGGCGCCTTAATGAAAAACTGTTTTTT; cdr3_aa: CAWSEARRLNEKLFF; v_call: TRBV30; d_call: NA; j_call: TRBJ1-4; clone_size: many
cdr3_nt: TGTGCCAGCAGCCCGCAGCCCGGGGTTTCCTACGAGCAGTACTTC; cdr3_aa: CASSPQPGVSYEQYF; v_call: TRBV7-3; d_call: NA; j_call: TRBJ2-7; clone_size: few
cdr3_nt: TGTGCCAGCAGCCAGCTGGGTTTCCAAGAGACCCAGTACTTC; cdr3_aa: CASSQLGFQETQYF; v_call: TRBV28; d_call: NA; j_call: TRBJ2-5; clone_size: few
cdr3_nt: TGTGCCATCAGCGTCACAGGGGGAACCGAGCAGTACTTC; cdr3_aa: CAISVTGGTEQYF; v_call: TRBV10-3; d_call: TRBD1; j_call: TRBJ2-7; clone_size: many
cdr3_nt: TGTGCCAGCAGCTTAGGCGGGAGTGTACCGGAGCAGTTCTTC; cdr3_aa: CASSLGGSVPEQFF; v_call: TRBV11-3; d_call: TRBD2; j_call: TRBJ2-1; clone_size: NA
cdr3_nt: TGTGCCACCAGTGATAGGGGGTATGGATCCTACAATGAGCAGTTCTTC; cdr3_aa: CATSDRGYGSYNEQFF; v_call: TRBV24-1; d_call: NA; j_call: TRBJ2-1; clone_size: few
cdr3_nt: TGTGCCAGCAGCTCCTTTGCCGACACAAACACTGAAGCTTTCTTT; cdr3_aa: CASSSFADTNTEAFF; v_call: TRBV7-9; d_call: NA; j_call: TRBJ1-1; clone_size: many
cdr3_nt: TGTGCCAGCAGCCTTAGTTTGGGACTTCCGTCCTACGAGCAGTACTTC; cdr3_aa: CASSLSLGLPSYEQYF; v_call: TRBV14; d_call: NA; j_call: TRBJ2-7; clone_size: few
cdr3_nt: TGTGCCAGCAGCCCCGCCCCCGCGGTCAATGAGCAGTTCTTC; cdr3_aa: CASSPAPAVNEQFF; v_call: TRBV7-2; d_call: NA; j_call: TRBJ2-1; clone_size: NA
cdr3_nt: TGTGCCAGCAGTTCCCGAACTAGCGGGGTGGGGCAGTATTTT; cdr3_aa: CASSSRTSGVGQYF; v_call: TRBV27; d_call: TRBD2; j_call: TRBJ2-3; clone_size: NA
cdr3_nt: TGCAGCGTCGGGGACACCGGGGAGCTGTTTTTT; cdr3_aa: CSVGDTGELFF; v_call: TRBV29-1; d_call: NA; j_call: TRBJ2-2; clone_size: many
cdr3_nt: TGTGCCAGCAGTTACGCACAGACTTTCAATCAGCCCCAGCATTTT; cdr3_aa: CASSYAQTFNQPQHF; v_call: TRBV6-2/TRBV6-3; d_call: NA; j_call: TRBJ1-5; clone_size: many
cdr3_nt: TGTGCCAGCACGATGTTCTCTGGAAACACCATATATTTT; cdr3_aa: CASTMFSGNTIYF; v_call: TRBV6-5; d_call: NA; j_call: TRBJ1-3; clone_size: NA
cdr3_nt: TGTGCCAGCCGGACTAGCGGTCGCGATACGCAGTATTTT; cdr3_aa: CASRTSGRDTQYF; v_call: TRBV6-5; d_call: TRBD2; j_call: TRBJ2-3; clone_size: few
cdr3_nt: TGTGCCAGCAGTTTAATGGGAAACTCTCTAGCGTCTCAGTTCTTC; cdr3_aa: CASSLMGNSLASQFF; v_call: TRBV28; d_call: NA; j_call: TRBJ2-1; clone_size: many
cdr3_nt: TGTGCCAGCAGTGAACTCAGGTCCGGGGGGACCCAGTACTTC; cdr3_aa: CASSELRSGGTQYF; v_call: TRBV2; d_call: NA; j_call: TRBJ2-5; clone_size: many